This TCR beta chain was sequenced for a study of human T cells and chemical hapten exposure. This clonotype was recorded many times. Described time point: patch test 2, 6 weeks after DPC sensitization. Treatment denoted: therapeutic diphenylcyclopropenone sensitization with weekly scalp DPC. TCRdb redid the calling of the RACE reads with MiXCR, one entry per CDR3 protein. The table lists approximately 89,000 distinct CDR3 sequences, roughly a tenth of them singletons. Sequencing used whole blood, obtained in connection with sensitization to the hapten diphenylcyclopropenone (DPC). This TCR came from a woman in her 30s with alopecia areata. Some clones in this sample may be carry-over from other donors' samples.

The CDR3 region has the DNA TGTGCCAGTAGTCCCCTCGGACCGGGGGAGCAGTTCTTC. This translates into CASSPLGPGEQFF. The V call is TRBV19, the J call TRBJ2-1, with TRBD2 as a possible D gene (5 bases). V lost 5 bases to trimming and J lost 10 bases, with 15 bases between them. The CDR3 runs 13 residues. Per germline, CDR1 LNHDA and CDR2 SQIVND (reference sequence).